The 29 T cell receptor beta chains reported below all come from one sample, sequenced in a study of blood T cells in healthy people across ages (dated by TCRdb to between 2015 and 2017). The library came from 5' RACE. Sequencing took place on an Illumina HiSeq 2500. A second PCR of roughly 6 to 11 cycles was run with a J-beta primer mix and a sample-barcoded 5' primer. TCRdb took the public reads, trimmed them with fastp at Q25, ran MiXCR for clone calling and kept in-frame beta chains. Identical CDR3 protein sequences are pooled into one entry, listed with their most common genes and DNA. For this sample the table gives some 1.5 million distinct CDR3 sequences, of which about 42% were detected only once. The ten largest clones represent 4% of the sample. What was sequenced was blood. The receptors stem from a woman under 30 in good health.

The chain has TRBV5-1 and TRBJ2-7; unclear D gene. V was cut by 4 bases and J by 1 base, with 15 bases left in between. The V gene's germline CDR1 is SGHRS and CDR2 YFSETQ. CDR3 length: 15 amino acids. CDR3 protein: CASSNSGGPSYEQYF. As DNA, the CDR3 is TGCGCCAGCAGCAATTCCGGCGGACCATCCTACGAGCAGTACTTC.

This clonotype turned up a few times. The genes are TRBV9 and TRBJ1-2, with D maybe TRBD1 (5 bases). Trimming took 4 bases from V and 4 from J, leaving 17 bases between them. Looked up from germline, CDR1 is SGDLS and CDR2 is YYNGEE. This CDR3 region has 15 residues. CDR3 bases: TGTGCCAGCAGCCCCCAAAACAGGTTTGGCTATGGCTACACCTTC. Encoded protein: CASSPQNRFGYGYTF.

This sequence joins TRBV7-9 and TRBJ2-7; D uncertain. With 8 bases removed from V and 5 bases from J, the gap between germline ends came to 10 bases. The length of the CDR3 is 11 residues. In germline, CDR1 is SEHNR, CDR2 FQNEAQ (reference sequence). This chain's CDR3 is CASLGRHEQYF. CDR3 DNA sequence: TGTGCCAGCTTGGGTCGGCACGAGCAGTACTTC.

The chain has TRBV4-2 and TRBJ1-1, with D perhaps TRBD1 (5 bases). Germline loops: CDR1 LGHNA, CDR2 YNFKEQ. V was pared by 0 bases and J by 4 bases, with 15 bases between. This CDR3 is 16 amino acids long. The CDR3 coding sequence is TGTGCCAGCAGCCAAGATTATCGGGGGGGGACCACTGAAGCTTTCTTT. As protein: CASSQDYRGGTTEAFF.

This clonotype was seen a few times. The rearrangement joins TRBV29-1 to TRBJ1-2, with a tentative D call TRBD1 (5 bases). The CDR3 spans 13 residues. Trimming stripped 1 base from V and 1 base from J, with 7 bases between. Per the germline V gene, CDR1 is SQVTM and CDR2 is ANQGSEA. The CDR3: CSVEGGFNYGYTF. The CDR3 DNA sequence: TGCAGCGTTGAAGGGGGGTTTAACTATGGCTACACCTTC. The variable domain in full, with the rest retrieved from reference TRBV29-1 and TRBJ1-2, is SAVISQKPSRDICQRGTSLTIQCQVDSQVTMMFWYRQQPGQSLTLIATANQGSEATYESGFVIDKFPISRPNLTFSTLTVSNMSPEDSSIYLCSVEGGFNYGYTFGSGTRLTVV.

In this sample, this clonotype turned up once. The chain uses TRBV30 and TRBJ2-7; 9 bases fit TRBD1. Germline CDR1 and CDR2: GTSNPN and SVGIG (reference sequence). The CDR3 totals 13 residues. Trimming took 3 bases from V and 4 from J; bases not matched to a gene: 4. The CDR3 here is CAWSGQGWYEQYF. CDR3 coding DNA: TGTGCCTGGAGCGGACAGGGGTGGTACGAGCAGTACTTC.

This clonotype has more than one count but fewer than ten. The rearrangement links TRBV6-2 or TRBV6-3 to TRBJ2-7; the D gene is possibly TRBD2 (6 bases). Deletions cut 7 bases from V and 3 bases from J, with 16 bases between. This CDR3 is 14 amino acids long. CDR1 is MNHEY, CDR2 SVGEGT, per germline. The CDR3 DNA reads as TGTGCCAGCAACGGCGGCGGGGTATTCTACGAGCAGTACTTC. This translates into CASNGGGVFYEQYF.

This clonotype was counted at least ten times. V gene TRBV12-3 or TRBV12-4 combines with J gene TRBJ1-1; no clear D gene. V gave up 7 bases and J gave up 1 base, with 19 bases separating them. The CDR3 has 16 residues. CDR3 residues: CASTDEHRGGNTEAFF. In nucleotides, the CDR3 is TGTGCCAGCACCGACGAACATCGGGGTGGGAACACTGAAGCTTTCTTT.

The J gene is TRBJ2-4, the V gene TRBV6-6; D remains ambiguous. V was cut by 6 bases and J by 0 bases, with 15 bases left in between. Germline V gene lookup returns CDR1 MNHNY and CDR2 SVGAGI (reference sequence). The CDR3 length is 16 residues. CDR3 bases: TGTGCCAGCAGCCAAAGGAGAACGCGAGCCAAAAACATTCAGTACTTC. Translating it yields CASSQRRTRAKNIQYF.

CDR3 protein: CASSQAWGSDTQYF. DNA for the CDR3: TGCGCCAGCAGCCAAGCTTGGGGGTCAGATACGCAGTATTTT. The chain uses TRBV4-3 and TRBJ2-3; possibly TRBD1 or TRBD2 for D (5 bases each). CDR1 is LGHNA, CDR2 YSLEER, per germline. There are 14 residues in the CDR3. Deletions cut 1 base from V and 4 bases from J, with 9 bases between.

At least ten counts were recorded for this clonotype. The CDR3 spells CAVGTPGTDTQYF. The CDR3 coding sequence is TGTGCCGTCGGGACTCCGGGCACAGATACGCAGTATTTT. The gene calls are TRBV10-3 and TRBJ2-3, with D tentatively TRBD2 (6 bases). Trimming shortened V by 11 bases and J by 1 base, and 13 bases separated the two germline ends. Germline CDR1 and CDR2: ENHRY and SYGVKD. CDR3 length: 13 residues.

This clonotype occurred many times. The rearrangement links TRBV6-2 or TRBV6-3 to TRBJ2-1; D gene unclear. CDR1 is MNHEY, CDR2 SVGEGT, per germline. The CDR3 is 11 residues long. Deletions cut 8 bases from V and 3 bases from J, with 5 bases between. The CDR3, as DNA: TGTGCCAGCGGCTACTACAATGAGCAGTTCTTC. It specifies CASGYYNEQFF.

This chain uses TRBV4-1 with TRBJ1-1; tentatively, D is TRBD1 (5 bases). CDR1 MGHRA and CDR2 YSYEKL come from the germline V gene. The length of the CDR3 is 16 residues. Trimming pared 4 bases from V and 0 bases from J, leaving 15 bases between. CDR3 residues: CASSPGRGGVNTEAFF. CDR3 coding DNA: TGCGCCAGCAGCCCGGGGAGGGGAGGTGTGAACACTGAAGCTTTCTTT.

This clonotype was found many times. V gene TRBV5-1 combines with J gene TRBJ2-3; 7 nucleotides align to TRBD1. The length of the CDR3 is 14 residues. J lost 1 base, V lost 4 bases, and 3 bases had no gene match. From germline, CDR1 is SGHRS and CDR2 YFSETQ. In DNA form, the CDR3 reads TGCGCCAGCAGCACCGGACAGGGCACAGATACGCAGTATTTT. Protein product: CASSTGQGTDTQYF.

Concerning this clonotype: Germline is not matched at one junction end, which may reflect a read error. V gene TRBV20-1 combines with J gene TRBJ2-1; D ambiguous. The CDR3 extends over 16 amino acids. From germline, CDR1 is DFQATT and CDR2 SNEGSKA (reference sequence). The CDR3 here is CSATASRVGFHNEQFF. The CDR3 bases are TGCAGCGCTACCGCGTCAAGGGTTGGTTTTCACAATGAGCAGTTCTTC.

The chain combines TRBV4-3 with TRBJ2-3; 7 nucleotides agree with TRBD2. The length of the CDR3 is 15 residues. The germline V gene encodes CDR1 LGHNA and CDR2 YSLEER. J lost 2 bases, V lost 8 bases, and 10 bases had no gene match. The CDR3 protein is CASGPGLAVTDTQYF. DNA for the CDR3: TGCGCCAGCGGGCCGGGTCTAGCGGTCACAGATACGCAGTATTTT.

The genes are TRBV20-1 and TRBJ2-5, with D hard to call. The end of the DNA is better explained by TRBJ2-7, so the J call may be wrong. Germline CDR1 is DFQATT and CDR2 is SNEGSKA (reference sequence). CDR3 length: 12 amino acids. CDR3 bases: TGCAGTGCTAGAGCAGCTAGTCCCGAGCAGTACTTC. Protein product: CSARAASPEQYF.

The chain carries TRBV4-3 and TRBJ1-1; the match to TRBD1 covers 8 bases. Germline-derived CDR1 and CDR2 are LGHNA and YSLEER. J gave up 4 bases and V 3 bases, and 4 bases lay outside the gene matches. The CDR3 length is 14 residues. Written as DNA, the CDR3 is TGCGCCAGCAGCCACGGGACAGGCGGCACTGAAGCTTTCTTT. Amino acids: CASSHGTGGTEAFF.

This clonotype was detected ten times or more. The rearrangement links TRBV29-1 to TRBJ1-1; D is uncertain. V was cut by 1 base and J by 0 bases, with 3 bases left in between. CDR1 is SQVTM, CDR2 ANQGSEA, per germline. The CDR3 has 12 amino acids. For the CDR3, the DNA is TGCAGCGTTGAAGCGATGAACACTGAAGCTTTCTTT. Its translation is CSVEAMNTEAFF.

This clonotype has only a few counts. The CDR3 is CASHRTGGGYTF. CDR3 DNA sequence: TGTGCCAGCCATCGGACAGGCGGTGGCTACACCTTC. V gene TRBV12-3 or TRBV12-4 combines with J gene TRBJ1-2, with 7 bases aligning to TRBD1. The V and J ends lost 8 bases and 7 bases, in that order; junction bases with no gene match: 7. The CDR3 is 12 amino acids.

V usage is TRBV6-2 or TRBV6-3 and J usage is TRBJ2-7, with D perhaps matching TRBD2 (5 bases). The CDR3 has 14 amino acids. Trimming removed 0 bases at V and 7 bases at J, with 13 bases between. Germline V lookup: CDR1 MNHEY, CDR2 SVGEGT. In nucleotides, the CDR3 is TGTGCCAGCAGTTACTCGACTAACTACAATGAGCAGTACTTC. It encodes CASSYSTNYNEQYF.

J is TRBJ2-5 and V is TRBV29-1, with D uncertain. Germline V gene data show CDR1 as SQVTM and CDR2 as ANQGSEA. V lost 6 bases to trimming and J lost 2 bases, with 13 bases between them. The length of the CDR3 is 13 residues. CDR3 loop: CSVARVLQETQYF. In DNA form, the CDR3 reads TGCAGCGTGGCCCGGGTCCTACAAGAGACCCAGTACTTC.

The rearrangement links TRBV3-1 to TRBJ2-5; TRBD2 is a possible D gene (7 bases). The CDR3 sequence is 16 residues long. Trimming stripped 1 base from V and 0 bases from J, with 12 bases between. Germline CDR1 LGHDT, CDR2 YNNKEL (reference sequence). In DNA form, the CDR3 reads TGTGCCAGCAGCCAAGTTGGCGGGGGCTACCAAGAGACCCAGTACTTC. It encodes CASSQVGGGYQETQYF.

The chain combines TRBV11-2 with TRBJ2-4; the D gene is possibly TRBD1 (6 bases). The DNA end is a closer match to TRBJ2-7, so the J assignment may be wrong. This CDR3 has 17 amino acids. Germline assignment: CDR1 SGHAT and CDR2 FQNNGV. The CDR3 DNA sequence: TGTGCCAGCAGCTTAACCCCTTTGCAGGGGATCTTGAACGAGCAGTACTTC. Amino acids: CASSLTPLQGILNEQYF.

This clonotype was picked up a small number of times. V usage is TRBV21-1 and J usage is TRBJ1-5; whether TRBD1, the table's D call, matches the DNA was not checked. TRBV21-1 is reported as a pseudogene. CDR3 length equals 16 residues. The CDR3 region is CASSDRQGKGNQPQHF. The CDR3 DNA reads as TGTGCCAGCAGCGACCGACAGGGAAAAGGCAATCAGCCCCAGCATTTT.

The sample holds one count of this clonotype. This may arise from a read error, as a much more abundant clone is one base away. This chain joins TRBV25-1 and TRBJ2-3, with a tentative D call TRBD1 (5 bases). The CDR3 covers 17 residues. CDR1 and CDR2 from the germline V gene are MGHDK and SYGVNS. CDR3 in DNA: TGTGCCGGCAGTGATGAGGTAGTGACAGCCCCGTCCGATACGCAGTATTTT. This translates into CAGSDEVVTAPSDTQYF.

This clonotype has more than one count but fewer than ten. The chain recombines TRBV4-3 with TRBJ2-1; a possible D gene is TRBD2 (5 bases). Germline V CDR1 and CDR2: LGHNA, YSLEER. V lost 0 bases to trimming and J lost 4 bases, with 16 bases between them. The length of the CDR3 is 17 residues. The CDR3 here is CASSQDPPPTGYNEQFF. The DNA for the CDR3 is TGCGCCAGCAGCCAAGATCCCCCACCCACGGGGTACAATGAGCAGTTCTTC.

CDR3 sequence reads: CASSQDLGAGTDTQYF. The CDR3, as DNA: TGTGCCAGCAGCCAAGATCTGGGGGCGGGCACAGATACGCAGTATTTT. The chain employs TRBV14 and TRBJ2-3; a possible D gene is TRBD1 (6 bases). V was cut by 0 bases and J by 1 base, with 11 bases left in between. This CDR3 comprises 16 residues. Looked up from germline, CDR1 is SGHDN and CDR2 is FVKESK.

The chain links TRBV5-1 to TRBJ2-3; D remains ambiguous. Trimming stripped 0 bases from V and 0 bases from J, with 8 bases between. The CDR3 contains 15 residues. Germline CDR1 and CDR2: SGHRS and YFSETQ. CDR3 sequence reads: CASSLVERSTDTQYF. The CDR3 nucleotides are TGCGCCAGCAGCTTGGTTGAGCGAAGCACAGATACGCAGTATTTT.